These 27 T cell receptor beta chains share one sample of origin, sequenced in a study of cytomegalovirus exposure and HLA in healthy donors. Primers for the PCR totalled 60 Vbeta and 13 Jbeta. Data came from immunoSEQ multiplex PCR; TCRdb stores just in-frame clones and leaves some out. Here the sample spans around 50,000 clones, approximately 84% being singletons. Sequenced input: PBMCs. These receptors came from a man aged 50 to 60 in good health and CMV-seronegative.

This chain uses TRBV7-6 with TRBJ2-1; 11 bases align to TRBD2. This CDR3 contains 14 residues. Trimming cost V 3 bases and J 10 bases; bases outside gene matches: 5. Germline CDR1 reads SGHVS; CDR2 reads FNYEAQ. CDR3 amino acids: CASSFSGGASEQFF. In DNA, the CDR3 is TGTGCCAGCAGCTTTAGCGGGGGGGCGAGCGAGCAGTTCTTC.

This chain uses TRBV15 with TRBJ1-4, with 12 bases identical to TRBD1. J was trimmed by 8 bases and V by 5 bases; bases with no gene match: 3. CDR1 is LNHNV and CDR2 is YYDKDF in the germline V gene (reference sequence). The CDR3 covers 14 residues. In DNA form, the CDR3 reads TGTGCCACCAGCCGTGGGACAGGGGGCGAAAAACTGTTTTTT. Protein product: CATSRGTGGEKLFF.

The V call is TRBV11-2, the J call TRBJ2-5; 7 bases are a match to TRBD1. Germline V gives CDR1 SGHAT, CDR2 FQNNGV. The CDR3 loop spans 13 amino acids. V dropped 5 bases and J dropped 5; count of bases not matched to a gene: 5. CDR3 DNA sequence: TGTGCCAGCAGCACCGGACAGGCGGAGACCCAGTACTTC. This sequence encodes CASSTGQAETQYF. Drawing the rest from reference TRBV11-2 and TRBJ2-5, the complete variable domain is EAGVAQSPRYKIIEKRQSVAFWCNPISGHATLYWYQQILGQGPKLLIQFQNNGVVDDSQLPKDRFSAERLKGVDSTLKIQPAKLEDSAVYLCASSTGQAETQYFGPGTRLLVL.

The chain couples TRBV5-1 to TRBJ1-2, with 7 positions matching TRBD1. The CDR3 totals 13 residues. Trimming removed 4 bases from V and 6 bases from J; junction bases left unmatched: 6. CDR1 SGHRS and CDR2 YFSETQ come from the germline V gene. The CDR3 protein is CASSPGQRDGYTF. The CDR3 DNA follows: TGCGCCAGCAGCCCGGGACAGAGGGATGGCTACACCTTC.

This sequence joins TRBV10-1 and TRBJ2-3; D is perhaps TRBD2 (6 bases). V gave up 3 bases and J gave up 6 bases, with 16 bases separating them. The CDR3 length is 15 residues. Looked up from germline, CDR1 is WNHNN and CDR2 is SYGVQD (reference sequence). CDR3 in amino acids: CASSDSRVSGDTQYF. The CDR3 DNA reads TGCGCCAGCAGTGATTCCAGGGTCAGCGGGGATACGCAGTATTTT.

This chain joins TRBV25-1 and TRBJ1-2; a possible D gene is TRBD1 (5 bases). Germline lookup yields CDR1 MGHDK and CDR2 SYGVNS. This CDR3 has 13 residues. V was clipped by 5 bases and J by 4 bases, with 11 bases between them. The CDR3 sequence: CASSPTGSYGYTF. CDR3 in DNA: TGTGCCAGCAGTCCCACAGGAAGCTATGGCTACACCTTC.

This clone has just a few counts. The chain couples TRBV15 to TRBJ2-5; D is possibly TRBD2 (5 bases). The germline gives CDR1 LNHNV, CDR2 YYDKDF (reference sequence). Between the trimmed V and J ends, which lost 5 bases and 1 base, there was a span of 11 bases. The CDR3 is made up of 14 amino acids. This chain's CDR3 is CATSVSGPQETQYF. CDR3 sequence (DNA): TGTGCCACCAGCGTCAGCGGACCCCAAGAGACCCAGTACTTC.

The V gene is TRBV7-6, the J gene TRBJ2-7, with D maybe TRBD1 (5 bases). Trimming stripped 1 base from V and 3 bases from J, with 10 bases between. CDR3 length equals 14 residues. Germline assignment: CDR1 SGHVS and CDR2 FNYEAQ. The chain's CDR3 is CASSLGAGNYEQYF. Here the CDR3 DNA reads TGTGCCAGCAGCTTAGGGGCAGGGAACTACGAGCAGTACTTC.

This chain joins TRBV5-8 and TRBJ2-1; a weak D match, TRBD1 (6 bases). CDR1 and CDR2 (germline): SGHTS, YDEGEE. The germline V and J ends were trimmed by 0 bases and 2 bases, with 12 bases remaining between them. This CDR3 comprises 16 residues. The CDR3, as DNA: TGTGCCAGCAGCTTGGGCAGGGGAGTTGCCTACAATGAGCAGTTCTTC. Amino acids: CASSLGRGVAYNEQFF.

Details on this clone: The junction departs from germline at one end; a sequencing error may be responsible. This chain joins TRBV13 and TRBJ2-1; 7 bases match TRBD1. CDR1 and CDR2 from the germline V gene are PRHDT and FYEKMQ (reference sequence). The CDR3 consists of 12 residues. The CDR3 DNA sequence: TGTGCCAGCAGCTCGGGACAGTTGGATAGGCTCTTC. This translates into CASSSGQLDRLF.

The chain links TRBV7-2 to TRBJ2-7; the match to TRBD2 covers 13 bases. Germline V gene data show CDR1 as SGHTA and CDR2 as FQGNSA. This CDR3 comprises 18 residues. V shed 3 bases, J shed 2 bases, and the junction held 10 bases outside the gene matches. The CDR3 region has the DNA TGTGCCAGCAGCTTCAGACTAGCGGGAGGCTATGGAACCTACGAGCAGTACTTC. Its protein product is CASSFRLAGGYGTYEQYF.

This clone appeared a single time. V and J are TRBV7-2 and TRBJ1-6, with 9 bases aligning to TRBD1. V gave up 5 bases and J gave up 9 bases; unmatched junction bases: 11. The V gene's germline CDR1 is SGHTA and CDR2 FQGNSA. This CDR3 comprises 16 residues. The CDR3 coding sequence is TGTGCCAGCAGCGTACAGGGGGCAAGGTTTCCTTCACCCCTCCACTTT. It yields the protein CASSVQGARFPSPLHF. Combining the CDR3 with reference TRBV7-2 and TRBJ1-6 gives the whole variable domain GAGVSQSPSNKVTEKGKDVELRCDPISGHTALYWYRQSLGQGLEFLIYFQGNSAPDKSGLPSDRFSAERTGGSVSTLTIQRTQQEDSAVYLCASSVQGARFPSPLHFGNGTRLTVT.

The V and J genes are TRBV27 and TRBJ2-5; 13 bases are shared with TRBD2. This CDR3 has 16 amino acids. The trim removed 3 bases at V and 4 bases at J, leaving 5 bases unmatched. Looked up from germline, CDR1 is MNHEY and CDR2 is SMNVEV (reference sequence). CDR3 loop: CASSFTGTSGAETQYF. The CDR3 region has the DNA TGTGCCAGCAGTTTCACTGGGACTAGCGGGGCAGAGACCCAGTACTTC.

This clone was counted once. The V gene is TRBV27, the J gene TRBJ2-7; 11 bases match TRBD1. J gave up 4 bases and V 5 bases, and 4 bases lay outside the gene matches. Germline values: CDR1 MNHEY, CDR2 SMNVEV (reference sequence). This CDR3 has 14 amino acids. The CDR3 protein is CASSPGTGGYEQYF. In DNA form, the CDR3 reads TGTGCCAGCAGTCCCGGGACAGGGGGTTACGAGCAGTACTTC.

This clone has only a few counts. The V gene is TRBV19, the J gene TRBJ2-7; 9 bases are shared with TRBD2. V was pared by 6 bases and J by 1 base, with 10 bases of the junction left unmatched. The CDR3 consists of 16 residues. The germline gives CDR1 LNHDA, CDR2 SQIVND (reference sequence). The CDR3 DNA is TGTGCCAGTAGCCCTCTAGCGGGGAAGGTTTCCTACGAGCAGTACTTC. The encoded protein is CASSPLAGKVSYEQYF.

V is TRBV4-2 and J is TRBJ1-4; 10 bases agree with TRBD1. The CDR3 sequence is 16 residues long. Trimming at V came to 3 bases and at J to 4 bases, leaving 5 bases not matched to a gene. Per the germline V gene, CDR1 is LGHNA and CDR2 is YNFKEQ. Written as DNA, the CDR3 is TGTGCCAGCAGCCACCCGGGACAGGGGTTTAATGAAAAACTGTTTTTT. Protein product: CASSHPGQGFNEKLFF.

V is TRBV7-6 and J is TRBJ1-5, with D uncertain. Trimming removed 1 base at V and 1 base at J, with 11 bases between. The CDR3 contains 16 residues. Germline V gene lookup returns CDR1 SGHVS and CDR2 FNYEAQ. The CDR3 reads CASSLGSRGSNQPQHF. DNA for the CDR3: TGTGCCAGCAGCTTAGGATCTCGGGGAAGCAATCAGCCCCAGCATTTT.

The chain's CDR3 is CASSLAGDSYGYTF. The CDR3, as DNA: TGCGCCAGCAGCTTGGCCGGCGACAGTTATGGCTACACCTTC. The rearrangement uses TRBV5-1 and TRBJ1-2; TRBD1 is a possible D gene (5 bases). The V gene lost 0 bases and the J gene lost 5 bases, with 11 bases spanning the gap. Germline V gene sequence: CDR1 SGHRS, CDR2 YFSETQ. This CDR3 contains 14 residues.

The rearrangement uses TRBV19 and TRBJ1-1; maybe TRBD1 (6 bases). CDR3 size: 14 residues. Germline CDR1 is LNHDA and CDR2 is SQIVND (reference sequence). Trimming took off 4 bases at V and 0 bases at J, with 9 bases between the two ends. The CDR3 protein is CASSSQGMNTEAFF. CDR3 nucleotides: TGTGCCAGTAGTAGCCAGGGGATGAACACTGAAGCTTTCTTT.

In its sample, this clone was seen once. J is TRBJ2-5 and V is TRBV27; no clear D. CDR3 length equals 8 residues. Germline loops: CDR1 MNHEY, CDR2 SMNVEV (reference sequence). V dropped 8 bases and J dropped 8 bases, with 3 bases sitting between them. CDR3 coding DNA: TGTGCCAGCCCTACCCAGTACTTC. Amino acid sequence: CASPTQYF.

The rearrangement links TRBV13 to TRBJ1-1, with D possibly being TRBD1 (6 bases). The CDR3 has 15 amino acids. V was cut by 4 bases and J by 2 bases, with 14 bases left in between. CDR1 and CDR2 from the germline V gene are PRHDT and FYEKMQ (reference sequence). CDR3 sequence: CASSSPRDTNTEAFF. DNA of the CDR3: TGTGCCAGCAGCTCCCCCAGGGACACCAACACTGAAGCTTTCTTT.

The chain combines TRBV19 with TRBJ2-2; D is perhaps TRBD1 (5 bases). The germline V and J ends were trimmed by 4 bases and 6 bases, with 9 bases remaining between them. The CDR3 extends over 13 amino acids. From germline, CDR1 is LNHDA and CDR2 SQIVND (reference sequence). CDR3 protein: CASSKTVAGELFF. CDR3 nucleotides: TGTGCCAGTAGTAAGACAGTCGCCGGGGAGCTGTTTTTT.

This chain joins TRBV4-2 and TRBJ2-5; 9 nucleotides align to TRBD2. Trimming removed 6 bases from V and 3 bases from J; junction bases left unmatched: 2. The CDR3 runs to 13 residues. Germline loops: CDR1 LGHNA, CDR2 YNFKEQ. This CDR3 reads CASRWTSEETQYF. CDR3 coding DNA: TGTGCCAGCAGGTGGACTAGCGAAGAGACCCAGTACTTC.

This clone has just one count. V and J are TRBV7-9 and TRBJ1-4, with D tentatively TRBD1 (6 bases). Germline V gene sequence: CDR1 SEHNR, CDR2 FQNEAQ (reference sequence). V was shortened by 5 bases and J by 3 bases, with 10 bases between the two germline ends. The CDR3 sequence is 14 residues long. The DNA for the CDR3 is TGTGCCAGCAGCCAGACAGGTTCTAATGAAAAACTGTTTTTT. This translates into CASSQTGSNEKLFF.

The chain joins TRBV25-1 to TRBJ2-5, with D maybe TRBD2 (6 bases). From germline, CDR1 is MGHDK and CDR2 SYGVNS. V gave up 4 bases and J gave up 1 base, with 10 bases separating them. The CDR3 is made up of 14 amino acids. The CDR3 loop is CASSGGVFQETQYF. For the CDR3, the DNA is TGTGCCAGCAGTGGGGGGGTCTTCCAAGAGACCCAGTACTTC. Together with reference TRBV25-1 and TRBJ2-5, the CDR3 gives the full variable domain: EADIYQTPRYLVIGTGKKITLECSQTMGHDKMYWYQQDPGMELHLIHYSYGVNSTEKGDLSSESTVSRIRTEHFPLTLESARPSHTSQYLCASSGGVFQETQYFGPGTRLLVL.

The V and J genes are TRBV5-1 and TRBJ2-7, with TRBD1 matching 9 bases. Trimming removed 6 bases from V and 6 bases from J; junction bases left unmatched: 10. This CDR3 has 14 residues. Per germline, CDR1 SGHRS and CDR2 YFSETQ. CDR3 protein: CASTIRQGGSEQYF. CDR3 DNA: TGCGCCAGCACTATCCGACAGGGGGGCTCCGAGCAGTACTTC.

This chain uses TRBV4-2 with TRBJ1-1; possible D gene TRBD1, 5 bases. Germline CDR1 is LGHNA and CDR2 is YNFKEQ. Trimming left V 4 bases short and J 0 bases short, with 9 bases between. The CDR3 sequence is 14 residues long. The CDR3 reads CASSRDRLNTEAFF. The DNA of the CDR3 is TGTGCCAGCAGCCGTGACAGACTGAACACTGAAGCTTTCTTT.